This paragraph covers one T cell receptor (beta chain) sequence. Antigen unknown. Assay used: immunoSEQ multiplex PCR; TCRdb lists only in-frame clones, some missing. The top ten clones hold roughly 1.9% of a sample with around 150,000 clones, more than 75% of them seen once. Trimming took 2 bases from V and 8 from J, leaving 1 base between them. This CDR3 comprises 10 residues. Germline V gene sequence: CDR1 SEHNR, CDR2 FQNEAQ (reference sequence). The data were taken from a study of cytotoxic CD8 clonotypes in ibrutinib-treated CLL. Study results and limitations: Researchers report that baseline clonality outpaced age-matched healthy donors and tracked circulating CD8+ T-cell counts.

Sequencing used PBMCs, obtained after 12 months of ibrutinib treatment. J is TRBJ2-1 and V is TRBV7-9, with no clear D. The TCR originated in a human donor with chronic lymphocytic leukemia. CDR3 nucleotide sequence: TGTGCCAGCAGCTTACATGAGCAGTTCTTC. Encoded protein: CASSLHEQFF.